These T cell receptor beta chains were read from a single sample in a study of blood T cell repertoires in COVID-19. Assay used: immunoSEQ multiplex PCR; TCRdb lists only in-frame clones, some missing. The profile shows about 50,000 clones, around 82% of them singletons. Sequencing was performed on peripheral blood. The receptors were sampled from a woman of 80 years or more with acute or convalescent COVID-19. Both conserved end residues are part of each CDR3. Fields, in order: clone size, V gene, D gene, J gene, CDR3 protein, CDR3 DNA. The D gene is left open where the match is weak. The size field is filled for only some rows; it gives once, few, many or a size class.

-	TRBV4-1	TRBD1	TRBJ1-6	CASSQEAWTGHSPLHF	TGCGCCAGCAGCCAAGAGGCCTGGACAGGGCATTCACCCCTCCACTTT
-	TRBV3-1/TRBV3-2	TRBD1	TRBJ2-5	CASSQRGTGVEETQYF	TGTGCCAGCAGCCAACGTGGGACAGGGGTAGAAGAGACCCAGTACTTC
-	TRBV6-5	TRBD1	TRBJ2-5	CASTQGAAQETQYF	TGTGCCAGCACCCAGGGGGCAGCCCAAGAGACCCAGTACTTC
-	TRBV7-2	-	TRBJ1-2	CASSMGLYSGYTF	TGTGCCAGCAGCATGGGACTTTACAGTGGCTACACCTTC
-	TRBV19	-	TRBJ1-4	CASRSNLANEKLFF	TGTGCCAGTCGGAGTAACTTGGCTAATGAAAAACTGTTTTTT
-	TRBV5-1	-	TRBJ1-1	CASSPTGLNTEAFF	TGCGCCAGCAGTCCGACAGGCCTGAACACTGAAGCTTTCTTT
-	TRBV6-5	TRBD1	TRBJ1-1	CASSPGGYTEAFF	TGTGCCAGCAGCCCAGGGGGATACACTGAAGCTTTCTTT
-	TRBV6-5	TRBD1	TRBJ1-2	CASSLEGQGYGYTF	TGTGCCAGCAGCCTAGAAGGACAGGGGTATGGCTACACCTTC
-	TRBV9	-	TRBJ2-3	CASSVVLPGADTQYF	TGTGCCAGCAGCGTAGTTCTACCAGGGGCAGATACGCAGTATTTT
-	TRBV5-4	-	TRBJ2-2	CASSFGGSGVLGELFF	TGTGCCAGCAGCTTCGGGGGTTCTGGAGTTCTCGGGGAGCTGTTTTTT
-	TRBV29-1	-	TRBJ1-2	CSVESGSRGYTF	TGCAGCGTTGAGTCGGGTTCCCGTGGCTACACCTTC
-	TRBV19	-	TRBJ2-1	CASSALATGHNEQFF	TGTGCCAGTAGTGCCTTAGCCACAGGCCACAATGAGCAGTTCTTC
-	TRBV5-1	TRBD2	TRBJ2-1	CASSPVGLAGGRRTPEQFF	TGCGCCAGCAGCCCGGTGGGACTAGCGGGGGGGCGTCGGACTCCTGAGCAGTTCTTC
-	TRBV3-1/TRBV3-2	TRBD1	TRBJ1-4	CASSPYPGGSSEKLFF	TGTGCCAGCAGCCCTTACCCAGGGGGTAGCAGTGAAAAACTGTTTTTT
-	TRBV6-5	-	TRBJ1-2	CASAYDRSSMGYTF	TGTGCCAGCGCCTACGACAGGTCCTCTATGGGCTACACCTTC
-	TRBV5-1	-	TRBJ1-1	CASTREGWNTEAFF	TGCGCCAGCACCCGGGAGGGGTGGAACACTGAAGCTTTCTTT
-	TRBV3-1/TRBV3-2	-	TRBJ1-1	CASSRGPGPLNTEAFF	TGTGCCAGCAGCCGGGGCCCAGGGCCCCTGAACACTGAAGCTTTCTTT
once	TRBV2	-	TRBJ2-1	CASGIPNGDYNEQFF	TGTGCCAGCGGAATCCCTAACGGGGATTACAATGAGCAGTTCTTC
few	TRBV7-2	-	TRBJ2-5	CASSLGRGRETQYF	TGTGCCAGCAGCTTAGGGCGGGGGCGAGAGACCCAGTACTTC
few	TRBV11-1	TRBD1	TRBJ2-2	CASSSGQTGELFF	TGTGCCAGCAGTTCGGGACAGACCGGGGAGCTGTTTTTT
-	TRBV5-4	TRBD1	TRBJ1-2	CASSSATGGFGYTF	TGTGCCAGCAGCTCGGCGACAGGGGGCTTTGGCTACACCTTC
-	TRBV7-9	TRBD2	TRBJ2-3	CASSFRTSGGADTQYF	TGTGCCAGCAGCTTTCGGACTAGCGGGGGAGCAGATACGCAGTATTTT
-	TRBV9	TRBD1	TRBJ1-2	CASSATGVLQYTF	TGTGCCAGCAGCGCAACAGGGGTCCTGCAATACACCTTC
-	TRBV12-2	-	TRBJ2-1	CASRLVPGLAHNEQFF	TGTGCAAGTCGCTTAGTCCCGGGACTAGCCCACAATGAGCAGTTCTTC
-	TRBV5-8	-	TRBJ2-6	CASSLVASGANVLTF	TGTGCCAGCAGCTTGGTGGCCTCTGGGGCCAACGTCCTGACTTTC
-	TRBV7-8	-	TRBJ2-1	CASSLVGSRERNEQFF	TGTGCCAGCAGCTTAGTGGGGTCCAGGGAAAGGAATGAGCAGTTCTTC
-	TRBV15	-	TRBJ2-1	CATSREVPGRNEQFF	TGTGCCACCAGCAGAGAAGTCCCAGGCCGCAATGAGCAGTTCTTC
-	TRBV21-1	-	TRBJ1-3	CASSKDLTATSGNTIYF	TGTGCCAGCAGCAAAGATCTTACAGCTACCTCTGGAAACACCATATATTTT
-	TRBV10-2	-	TRBJ2-3	CASGRVEADTQYF	TGCGCCAGCGGTAGAGTTGAGGCAGATACGCAGTATTTT
few	TRBV24-1	TRBD1	TRBJ2-3	CATSDAGGTSTDTQYF	TGTGCCACCAGTGATGCAGGGGGAACTAGCACAGATACGCAGTATTTT
-	TRBV21-1	-	TRBJ2-7	CASSNSIRSMAYEQYF	TGTGCCAGCAGCAATAGCATTCGGTCTATGGCCTACGAGCAGTACTTC
once	TRBV5-1	TRBD1	TRBJ2-2	CASSRGTGGGTGELFF	TGCGCCAGCAGCCGAGGGACAGGGGGCGGCACCGGGGAGCTGTTTTTT
-	TRBV9	-	TRBJ1-5	CASSVSLNQPQHF	TGTGCCAGCAGCGTATCCCTTAATCAGCCCCAGCATTTT
-	TRBV7-9	-	TRBJ1-1	CASSLAGGRNTEAFF	TGTGCCAGCAGCTTAGCGGGCGGGCGGAACACTGAAGCTTTCTTT
-	TRBV5-5	TRBD1	TRBJ2-7	CASSWVTGKHSYEQYF	TGTGCCAGCAGCTGGGTGACAGGGAAACACTCCTACGAGCAGTACTTC
-	TRBV5-1	-	TRBJ1-1	CASSPTGKPMNTEAFF	TGCGCCAGCAGCCCAACAGGGAAACCTATGAACACTGAAGCTTTCTTT
few	TRBV5-5	-	TRBJ1-5	CASSHWGEGNQPQHF	TGTGCCAGCAGCCACTGGGGGGAGGGCAATCAGCCCCAGCATTTT
medium-sized	TRBV5-1	-	TRBJ1-4	CASSLTAGSEKLFF	TGCGCCAGCAGCTTGACAGCCGGGAGTGAAAAACTGTTTTTT
few	TRBV7-2	-	TRBJ1-6	CASTPAQGYSPLHF	TGTGCCAGCACCCCGGCGCAGGGTTATTCACCCCTCCACTTT
-	TRBV15	-	TRBJ1-5	CATSRDREVSQPQHF	TGTGCCACCAGCAGAGACAGGGAAGTGAGTCAGCCCCAGCATTTT
-	TRBV19	TRBD1	TRBJ2-2	CATKRTGYSSTGTGELFF	TGTGCCACCAAAAGGACAGGGTACTCGTCAACAGGCACCGGGGAGCTGTTTTTT
once	TRBV3-1/TRBV3-2	TRBD1	TRBJ2-5	CASSQTPGTGGETQYF	TGTGCCAGCAGCCAAACCCCCGGGACAGGGGGTGAGACCCAGTACTTC